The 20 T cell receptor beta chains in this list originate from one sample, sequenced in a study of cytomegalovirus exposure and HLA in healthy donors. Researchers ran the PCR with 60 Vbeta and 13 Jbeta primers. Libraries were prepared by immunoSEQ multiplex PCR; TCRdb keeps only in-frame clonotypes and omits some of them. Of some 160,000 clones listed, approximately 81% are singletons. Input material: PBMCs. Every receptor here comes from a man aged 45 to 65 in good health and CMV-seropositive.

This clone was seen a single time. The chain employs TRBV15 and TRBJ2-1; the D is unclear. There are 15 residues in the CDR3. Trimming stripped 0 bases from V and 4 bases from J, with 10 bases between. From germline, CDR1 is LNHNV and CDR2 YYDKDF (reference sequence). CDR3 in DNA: TGTGCCACCAGCAGAGATGCGACAACATACAATGAGCAGTTCTTC. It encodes CATSRDATTYNEQFF.

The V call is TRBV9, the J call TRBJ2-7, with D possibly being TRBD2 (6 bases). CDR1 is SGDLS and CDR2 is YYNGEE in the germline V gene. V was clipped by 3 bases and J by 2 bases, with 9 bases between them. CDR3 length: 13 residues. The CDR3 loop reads CASSEREAYEQYF. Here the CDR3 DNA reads TGTGCCAGCAGCGAGAGGGAGGCCTACGAGCAGTACTTC.

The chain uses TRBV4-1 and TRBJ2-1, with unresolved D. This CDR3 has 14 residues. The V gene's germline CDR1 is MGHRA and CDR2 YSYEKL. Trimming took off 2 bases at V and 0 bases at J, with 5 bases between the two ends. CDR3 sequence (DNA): TGCGCCAGCAGCCAATCAGGCTCCTACAATGAGCAGTTCTTC. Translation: CASSQSGSYNEQFF.

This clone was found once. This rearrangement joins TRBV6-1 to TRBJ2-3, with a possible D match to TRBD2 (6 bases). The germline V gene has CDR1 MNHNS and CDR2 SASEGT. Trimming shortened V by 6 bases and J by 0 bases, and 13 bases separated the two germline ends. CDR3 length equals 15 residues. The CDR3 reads CASRGRRDSTDTQYF. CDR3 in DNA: TGTGCCAGCAGGGGGAGGCGGGACAGCACAGATACGCAGTATTTT.

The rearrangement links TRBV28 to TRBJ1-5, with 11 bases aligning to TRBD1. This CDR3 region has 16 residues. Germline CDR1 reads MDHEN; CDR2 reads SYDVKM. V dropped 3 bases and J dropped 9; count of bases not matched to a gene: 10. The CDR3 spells CASSFMGQGVLGPQHF. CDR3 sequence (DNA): TGTGCCAGCAGTTTTATGGGACAGGGGGTTTTGGGGCCCCAGCATTTT.

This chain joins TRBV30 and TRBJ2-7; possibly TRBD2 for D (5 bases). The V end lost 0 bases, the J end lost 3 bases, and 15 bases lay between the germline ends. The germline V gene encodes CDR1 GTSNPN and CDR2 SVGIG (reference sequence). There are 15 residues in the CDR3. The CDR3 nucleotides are TGTGCCTGGAGTGTGGACGGAGGTTCCTTCTACGAGCAGTACTTC. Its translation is CAWSVDGGSFYEQYF.

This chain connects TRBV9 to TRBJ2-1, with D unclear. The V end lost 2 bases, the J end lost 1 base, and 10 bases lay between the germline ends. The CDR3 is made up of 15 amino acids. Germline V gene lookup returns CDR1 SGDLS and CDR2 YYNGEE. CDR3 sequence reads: CASSVAGESYNEQFF. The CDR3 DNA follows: TGTGCCAGCAGCGTGGCAGGTGAATCCTACAATGAGCAGTTCTTC.

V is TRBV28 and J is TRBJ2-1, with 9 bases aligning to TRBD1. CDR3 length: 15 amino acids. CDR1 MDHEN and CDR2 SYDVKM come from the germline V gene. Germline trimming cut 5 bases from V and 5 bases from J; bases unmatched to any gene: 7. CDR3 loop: CASSTPGQGHNEQFF. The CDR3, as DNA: TGTGCCAGCAGTACCCCGGGACAGGGTCACAATGAGCAGTTCTTC.

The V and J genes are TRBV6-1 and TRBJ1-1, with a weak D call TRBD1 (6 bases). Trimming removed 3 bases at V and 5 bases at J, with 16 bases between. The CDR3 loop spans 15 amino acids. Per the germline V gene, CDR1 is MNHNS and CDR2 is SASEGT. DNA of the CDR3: TGTGCCAGCAGTGATCATGGGGGGGCAAGGACTGAAGCTTTCTTT. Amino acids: CASSDHGGARTEAFF.

In DNA form, the CDR3 reads TGTGCCAGCAGTATCTCCGCGGGTGGCTACACCTTC. It translates to CASSISAGGYTF. The chain links TRBV2 to TRBJ1-2; no firm D call. V lost 5 bases to trimming and J lost 7 bases, with 11 bases between them. Per germline, CDR1 SNHLY and CDR2 FYNNEI. There are 12 residues in the CDR3.

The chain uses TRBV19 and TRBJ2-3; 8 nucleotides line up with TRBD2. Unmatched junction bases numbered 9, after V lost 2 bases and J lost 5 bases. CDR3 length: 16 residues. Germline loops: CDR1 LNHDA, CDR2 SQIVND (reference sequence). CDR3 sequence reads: CASSINLSGGIDTQYF. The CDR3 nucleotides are TGTGCCAGTAGTATAAACCTAAGCGGGGGTATAGATACGCAGTATTTT.

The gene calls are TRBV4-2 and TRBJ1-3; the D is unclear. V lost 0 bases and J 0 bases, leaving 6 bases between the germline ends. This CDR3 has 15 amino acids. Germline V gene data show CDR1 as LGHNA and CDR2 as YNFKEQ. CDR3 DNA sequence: TGTGCCAGCAGCCAAGATGTCCACTCTGGAAACACCATATATTTT. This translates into CASSQDVHSGNTIYF.

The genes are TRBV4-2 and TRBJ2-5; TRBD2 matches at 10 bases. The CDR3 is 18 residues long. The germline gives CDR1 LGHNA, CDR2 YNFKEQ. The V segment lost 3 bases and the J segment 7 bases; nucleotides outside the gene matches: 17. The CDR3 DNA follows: TGTGCCAGCAGCCAGGGCGAGCGGGAGGGCCTTTTTAAGTCGACCCAGTACTTC. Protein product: CASSQGEREGLFKSTQYF.

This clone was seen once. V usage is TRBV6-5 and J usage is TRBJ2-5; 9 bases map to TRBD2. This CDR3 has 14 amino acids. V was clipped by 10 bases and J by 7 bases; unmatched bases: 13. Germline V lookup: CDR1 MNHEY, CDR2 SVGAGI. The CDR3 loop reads CATLGSSGVRTQYF. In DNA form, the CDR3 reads TGTGCCACCCTGGGGTCTAGCGGGGTTCGGACCCAGTACTTC.

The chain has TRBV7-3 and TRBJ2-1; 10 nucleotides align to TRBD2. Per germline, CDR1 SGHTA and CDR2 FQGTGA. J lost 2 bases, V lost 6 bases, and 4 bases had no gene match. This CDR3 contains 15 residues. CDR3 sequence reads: CASSAGTSAYNEQFF. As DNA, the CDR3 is TGTGCCAGCAGTGCCGGGACTAGCGCCTACAATGAGCAGTTCTTC.

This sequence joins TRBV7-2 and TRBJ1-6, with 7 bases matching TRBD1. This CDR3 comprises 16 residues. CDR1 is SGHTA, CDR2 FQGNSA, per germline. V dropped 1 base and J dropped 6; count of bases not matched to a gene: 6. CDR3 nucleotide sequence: TGTGCCAGCAGCTTAGAGGGGGGACAGCCTAATTCACCCCTCCACTTT. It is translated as CASSLEGGQPNSPLHF.

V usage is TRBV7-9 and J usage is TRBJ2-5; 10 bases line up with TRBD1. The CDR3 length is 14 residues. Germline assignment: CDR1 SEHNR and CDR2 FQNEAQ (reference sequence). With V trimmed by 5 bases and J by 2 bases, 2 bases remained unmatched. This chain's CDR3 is CASSRDRGQETQYF. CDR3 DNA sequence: TGTGCCAGCAGCAGGGACAGGGGACAAGAGACCCAGTACTTC.

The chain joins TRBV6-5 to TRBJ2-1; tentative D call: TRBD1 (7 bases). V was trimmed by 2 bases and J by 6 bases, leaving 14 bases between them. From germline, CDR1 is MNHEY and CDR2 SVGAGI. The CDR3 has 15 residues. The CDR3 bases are TGTGCCAGCAGTTACCAGGGGGGCTTGGGCAATGAGCAGTTCTTC. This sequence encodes CASSYQGGLGNEQFF.

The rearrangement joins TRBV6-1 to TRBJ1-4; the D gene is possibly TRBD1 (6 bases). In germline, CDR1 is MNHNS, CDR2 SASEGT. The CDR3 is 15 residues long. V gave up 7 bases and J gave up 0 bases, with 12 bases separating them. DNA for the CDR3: TGTGCCAGCATTACAGGGAATCCAACTAATGAAAAACTGTTTTTT. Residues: CASITGNPTNEKLFF.

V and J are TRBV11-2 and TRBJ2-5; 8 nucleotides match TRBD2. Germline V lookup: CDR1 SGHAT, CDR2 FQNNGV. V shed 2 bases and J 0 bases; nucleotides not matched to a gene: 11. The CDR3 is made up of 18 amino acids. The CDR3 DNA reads TGTGCCAGCAGCTTAAGTAGCGGGGCGAGAAGGTACCAAGAGACCCAGTACTTC. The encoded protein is CASSLSSGARRYQETQYF. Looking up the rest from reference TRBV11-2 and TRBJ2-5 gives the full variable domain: EAGVAQSPRYKIIEKRQSVAFWCNPISGHATLYWYQQILGQGPKLLIQFQNNGVVDDSQLPKDRFSAERLKGVDSTLKIQPAKLEDSAVYLCASSLSSGARRYQETQYFGPGTRLLVL.